This is a list of T cell receptor beta chains from one sample in a study of blood T cell repertoires in COVID-19. Here immunoSEQ multiplex PCR was the method, and the copy in TCRdb shows in-frame clones only, minus some. The top ten clones hold about 15% of a sample with 65,000 or so clones, 70% to 90% of them seen once. The source material was peripheral blood. These receptors were taken from a man older than 75 with acute or convalescent COVID-19. CDR3s include the opening cysteine and the closing phenylalanine or tryptophan. Fields, in order: J gene, D gene, V gene, clone size, CDR3 protein, CDR3 DNA. D genes are given only for firm matches. Clone size, where shown, is once, few, many, or a class for clones that have expanded.

>TRBJ1-1|-|TRBV10-3|-
CAISEAAGTMNTEAFF
TGTGCCATCAGTGAAGCGGCAGGAACGATGAACACTGAAGCTTTCTTT
>TRBJ2-1|TRBD2|TRBV5-1|-
CASSWGGDEQFF
TGCGCCAGCTCCTGGGGGGGGGATGAGCAGTTCTTC
>TRBJ2-4|TRBD1|TRBV19|-
CASSASGTGGGNIQYF
TGTGCCAGTAGTGCCTCCGGGACAGGGGGCGGAAACATTCAGTACTTC
>TRBJ1-2|-|TRBV19|-
CASSNTPPYGYTF
TGTGCCAGTAGTAATACACCTCCCTATGGCTACACCTTC
>TRBJ1-4|-|TRBV5-8|-
CASSFGVGGINEKLFF
TGTGCCAGCAGCTTCGGCGTTGGGGGGATTAATGAAAAACTGTTTTTT
>TRBJ2-1|TRBD2|TRBV6-4|-
CASSDSPGLAGGDNEQFF
TGTGCCAGCAGTGACTCCCCGGGACTAGCGGGGGGGGACAATGAGCAGTTCTTC
>TRBJ1-2|TRBD1|TRBV19|-
CASSAGGYGYTF
TGTGCCAGTAGTGCAGGGGGCTATGGCTACACCTTC
>TRBJ2-7|-|TRBV7-3|-
CASSVTGSYEQYF
TGTGCCAGCAGTGTGACAGGTTCGTACGAGCAGTACTTC
>TRBJ2-7|-|TRBV6-5|-
CASKGAGYEQYF
TGTGCCAGCAAAGGGGCCGGGTACGAGCAGTACTTC
>TRBJ1-5|-|TRBV6-1|-
CASSEGSQGYQPQHF
TGTGCCAGCAGTGAGGGGAGTCAGGGGTATCAGCCCCAGCATTTT
>TRBJ2-3|-|TRBV18|-
CASSPPEIGRRSTDTQYF
TGTGCCAGCTCACCACCGGAGATAGGCCGGAGAAGCACAGATACGCAGTATTTT
>TRBJ1-4|-|TRBV6-5|-
CASMKDSSFGKLFF
TGTGCCAGCATGAAAGACAGTTCCTTCGGAAAACTGTTTTTT
>TRBJ2-1|-|TRBV5-1|-
CASSLAGGDNEQFF
TGCGCCAGCAGCTTGGCCGGGGGTGACAATGAGCAGTTCTTC
>TRBJ2-1|-|TRBV11-3|-
CASSLISKIHEQFF
TGTGCCAGCAGCTTAATCAGTAAAATCCATGAGCAGTTCTTC
>TRBJ1-1|-|TRBV10-3|-
CAISESSYVAFF
TGTGCCATCAGTGAGTCGAGCTACGTGGCTTTCTTT
>TRBJ1-5|-|TRBV6-6|-
CASKTVYSNQPQHF
TGTGCCAGCAAGACAGTATATAGCAATCAGCCCCAGCATTTT
>TRBJ1-4|TRBD1|TRBV4-1|-
CASSQDRTGTRGLNEKLFF
TGCGCCAGCAGCCAAGATAGGACAGGAACAAGGGGTTTGAATGAAAAACTGTTTTTT
>TRBJ1-2|-|TRBV25-1|-
CASSEWSLLYGYTF
TGTGCCAGCAGTGAATGGAGCCTATTATATGGCTACACCTTC
>TRBJ1-5|-|TRBV19|once
CASSYRDNQPQHF
TGTGCCAGTAGCTATCGAGATAATCAGCCCCAGCATTTT
>TRBJ1-1|-|TRBV18|-
CASSPSNSEAFF
TGTGCCAGCTCACCAAGCAACAGCGAAGCTTTCTTT
>TRBJ2-5|TRBD2|TRBV7-9|-
CASSLTAVGGETQYF
TGTGCCAGCAGCTTAACGGCAGTGGGGGGGGAGACCCAGTACTTC
>TRBJ2-2|-|TRBV6-1|-
CASSDSGTRTNTGELFF
TGTGCCAGCAGTGATTCCGGGACAAGGACGAACACCGGGGAGCTGTTTTTT
>TRBJ1-2|-|TRBV30|-
CAWSAAGVYGYTF
TGTGCCTGGAGCGCCGCGGGAGTCTATGGCTACACCTTC